This entry features one T cell receptor beta chain sequence. Its antigen is not identified. Some clones are missing from TCRdb's copy, which holds only in-frame ones; the method was immunoSEQ multiplex PCR. The table shows 25,000 to 30,000 clones, with 73% occurring only once. Ahead of sequencing, the ViraFEST assay grew antigen-specific CD4+ T cells using viral peptide pools. CD4+ T cells were isolated after 10 days of culture. Everyone in the study got two shots of either the BNT162b2 or mRNA-1273 vaccine. The entry originates in a study of vaccination effects on CD4 cells after COVID-19. Specimen: CD4+ T cells from PBMCs cultured with HCoV-NL63 spike peptides, collected after COVID-19 vaccination. The clonotype was recovered from a human donor who received a COVID-19 vaccine.

CDR3 nucleotide sequence: TGTGCCAGCAGCTGGGAGGGTGGTAAACTGTTTTTT. It is translated as CASSWEGGKLFF. The chain links TRBV5-6 to TRBJ1-4, with no clear D. The CDR3 has 12 residues. The germline V gene has CDR1 SGHDT and CDR2 YYEEEE. V lost 3 bases to trimming and J lost 11 bases, with 11 bases between them.